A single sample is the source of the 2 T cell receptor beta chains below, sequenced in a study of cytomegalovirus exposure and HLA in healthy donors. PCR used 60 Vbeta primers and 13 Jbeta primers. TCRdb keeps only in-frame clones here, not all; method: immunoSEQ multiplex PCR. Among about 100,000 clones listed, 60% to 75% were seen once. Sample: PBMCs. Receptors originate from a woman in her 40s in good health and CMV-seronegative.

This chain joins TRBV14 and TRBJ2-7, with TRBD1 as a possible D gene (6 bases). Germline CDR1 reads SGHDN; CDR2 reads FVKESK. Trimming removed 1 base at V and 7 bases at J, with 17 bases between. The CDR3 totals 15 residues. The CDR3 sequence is CASSQGGVGAGEQYF. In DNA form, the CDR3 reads TGTGCCAGCAGCCAAGGTGGGGTGGGGGCCGGGGAGCAGTACTTC.

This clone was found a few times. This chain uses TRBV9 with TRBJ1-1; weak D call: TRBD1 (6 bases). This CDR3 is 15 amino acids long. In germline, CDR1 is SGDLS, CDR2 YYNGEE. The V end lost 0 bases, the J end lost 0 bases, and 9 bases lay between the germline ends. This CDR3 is CASSVGGGVNTEAFF. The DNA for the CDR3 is TGTGCCAGCAGCGTAGGAGGGGGGGTGAACACTGAAGCTTTCTTT.